The following is a TCR beta chain sequence with its context. Its specificity is unknown. This CDR3 is built from 14 residues. J was trimmed by 2 bases and V by 4 bases; bases with no gene match: 4. Germline values: CDR1 SGHKS, CDR2 YYEKEE (reference sequence). This sample was taken from a study of shared clonotypes between healthy human individuals. Broader study findings: Rarefaction gave evidence that sorted-subset sequencing remained incomplete despite large depth.

Libraries were prepared by immunoSEQ multiplex PCR; TCRdb keeps only in-frame clonotypes and omits some of them. The sample lists around 1.4 million clones; approximately 98.5% were seen once. Sequenced input: naive CD4+ T cells sorted from blood. Subset indicated: CD45RA+ positively selected. This chain connects TRBV5-5 to TRBJ1-2, with 8 positions matching TRBD1. The receptor was isolated from a man aged 25-40 years in good health. The CDR3 reads CASSNRTGNYGYTF. The CDR3 nucleotides are TGTGCCAGCAGCAATAGGACAGGGAACTATGGCTACACCTTC.